The rows below give T cell receptor beta chains drawn from one sample of a study of T cell repertoires in cytomegalovirus infection. These TCRs are of unknown antigen specificity. In TCRdb, the reads were re-called with MiXCR into one record per CDR3 protein. The sample includes fewer than 1,000,000 distinct CDR3 sequences, 30% to 40% of them seen just once. The sample in question was cultured CD8+ T cells from PBMCs, obtained from culture after CMV antigen stimulation. The origin of the receptors is a human donor in good health (CMV status not recorded). Some clones in this sample may be carry-over from other donors' samples. Both conserved end residues are part of each CDR3. A D gene is named only where the DNA matches it firmly. The size field is filled for only some rows; it gives once, few, many or a size class.

CASSQFTASPESEQFF	TGCGCCAGCAGCCAGTTCACAGCTTCCCCGGAGAGTGAGCAGTTCTTC	few	TRBV4-1	TRBJ2-1	.
CASSLPGEYTEAFF	TGTGCCAGCAGCTTACCCGGGGAGTACACTGAAGCTTTCTTT	.	TRBV5-6	TRBJ1-1	.
CASSIRDDVLSGNTIYF	TGTGCCAGTAGTATAAGGGACGACGTTCTCTCTGGAAACACCATATATTTT	few	TRBV19	TRBJ1-3	.
CASSLMTNLISTDTQYF	TGTGCCAGCAGCTTAATGACTAACCTTATTAGCACAGATACGCAGTATTTT	many	TRBV7-2	TRBJ2-3	.
CASSGATYQETQYF	TGTGCCAGCAGCGGGGCAACCTACCAAGAGACCCAGTACTTC	.	TRBV7-8	TRBJ2-5	.
CASSLIRGSGSPLHF	TGTGCCAGCAGTCTAATCAGGGGATCAGGTTCACCCCTCCACTTT	.	TRBV6-2/TRBV6-3	TRBJ1-6	.
CASSLQGSKETQYF	TGTGCCAGCAGTCTCCAGGGCAGCAAAGAGACCCAGTACTTC	once	TRBV6-6	TRBJ2-5	.
CASTLQSGKWNTEAFF	TGTGCCAGCACCCTCCAGAGCGGAAAGTGGAACACTGAAGCTTTCTTT	.	TRBV14	TRBJ1-1	.
CASSYSAGERFF	TGTGCCAGCAGTTACTCTGCCGGGGAGCGGTTTTTT	.	TRBV12-3/TRBV12-4	TRBJ2-2	.
CASSYLTWEFYEQYF	TGTGCCAGCAGTTATCTGACTTGGGAGTTTTACGAGCAGTACTTC	few	TRBV6-9	TRBJ2-7	.
CASSVDSGGTYNEQFF	TGTGCCAGCAGCGTAGATAGCGGGGGAACTTACAATGAGCAGTTCTTC	.	TRBV9	TRBJ2-1	TRBD2
CANSSRIDRASTDTQYF	TGTGCCAACAGCTCACGCATCGACAGGGCTAGCACAGATACGCAGTATTTT	.	TRBV5-3	TRBJ2-3	TRBD1
CASSWGSNSPLHF	TGTGCCAGTTCATGGGGGAGCAATTCACCCCTCCACTTT	once	TRBV19	TRBJ1-6	.
CASSSGTSDTDTQYF	TGTGCCAGCAGCTCTGGGACTAGCGACACAGATACGCAGTATTTT	many	TRBV7-2	TRBJ2-3	TRBD2
CASSWGTGALSANTGELFF	TGCGCCAGCAGCTGGGGGACAGGGGCCCTCAGCGCGAACACCGGGGAGCTGTTTTTT	many	TRBV5-1	TRBJ2-2	TRBD1
CASSLGRIPYEQYF	TGTGCCAGCAGTTTAGGCAGGATCCCCTACGAGCAGTACTTC	few	TRBV27	TRBJ2-7	.
CASSAPGTGGTEAFF	TGTGCCAGCAGCGCACCCGGGACAGGGGGCACTGAAGCTTTCTTT	many	TRBV7-8	TRBJ1-1	TRBD1
CATSAGINRGSYEQYF	TGTGCCACCAGCGCCGGGATAAATAGAGGCTCCTACGAGCAGTACTTC	.	TRBV15	TRBJ2-7	.
CASNSFGQETQYF	TGTGCCAGCAACTCCTTCGGACAAGAGACCCAGTACTTC	.	TRBV9	TRBJ2-5	.
CASSLNSGGPEDTQYF	TGTGCCAGCAGCTTAAATAGCGGGGGTCCAGAAGATACGCAGTATTTT	many	TRBV7-6	TRBJ2-3	TRBD2
CSSPQGYNEQFF	TGCAGTTCTCCCCAGGGGTACAATGAGCAGTTCTTC	.	TRBV20-1	TRBJ2-1	.
CASSQKYPGTGGLSGANVLTF	TGCGCCAGCAGCCAAAAATACCCCGGGACAGGGGGGCTCTCTGGGGCCAACGTCCTGACTTTC	few	TRBV4-3	TRBJ2-6	TRBD1
CSAPGTLNTEAFF	TGCAGTGCTCCTGGGACATTGAACACTGAAGCTTTCTTT	once	TRBV20-1	TRBJ1-1	.
CASSLQGLPGELFF	TGTGCCAGCAGCTTACAGGGTCTCCCCGGGGAGCTGTTTTTT	few	TRBV7-8	TRBJ2-2	.
CASSRGQVARGDTQYF	TGTGCCAGCAGTCGCGGACAGGTCGCCCGTGGAGATACGCAGTATTTT	.	TRBV5-6	TRBJ2-3	TRBD1
CASRDIHNEQFF	TGTGCCAGCAGGGACATCCACAATGAGCAGTTCTTC	.	TRBV6-5	TRBJ2-1	.
CASSRRTPKGKTQYF	TGTGCCAGCAGCCGACGGACTCCTAAGGGGAAGACCCAGTACTTC	.	TRBV11-2	TRBJ2-5	.
CANIPTPGLAASPLGDTQYF	TGTGCCAACATCCCGACTCCGGGACTAGCGGCCTCCCCCTTGGGAGATACGCAGTATTTT	.	TRBV7-2	TRBJ2-3	TRBD2
CASSLGTDQETQYF	TGTGCCAGCAGCCTAGGGACAGATCAAGAGACCCAGTACTTC	many	TRBV5-4	TRBJ2-5	TRBD1
CASSTGTLKLNEQFF	TGTGCCAGCAGCACCGGGACACTTAAACTTAATGAGCAGTTCTTC	.	TRBV7-9	TRBJ2-1	.
CASSSGTSRADTQYF	TGTGCCAGCAGCTCCGGGACTAGCAGAGCAGATACGCAGTATTTT	few	TRBV7-9	TRBJ2-3	TRBD2
CASRSENYGYTF	TGTGCCAGTAGATCCGAGAACTATGGCTACACCTTC	few	TRBV19	TRBJ1-2	.
CASSFTGALASTDTQYF	TGTGCCAGCAGCTTCACCGGGGCGCTCGCTAGCACAGATACGCAGTATTTT	many	TRBV7-8	TRBJ2-3	.
CASRGRLGVLYNEQFF	TGCGCCAGCAGAGGTCGATTGGGGGTCCTTTACAATGAGCAGTTCTTC	.	TRBV5-1	TRBJ2-1	.
CASSLDWLSEQYF	TGTGCCAGCAGTTTAGATTGGTTGAGCGAGCAGTACTTC	many	TRBV12-3/TRBV12-4	TRBJ2-7	.
CASSEHLLNTEAFF	TGTGCCAGCAGCGAACACCTACTGAACACTGAAGCTTTCTTT	few	TRBV7-2	TRBJ1-1	.
CASSLGRGDSYEQYF	TGTGCCAGCAGCTTAGGGCGTGGGGACTCCTACGAGCAGTACTTC	many	TRBV7-6	TRBJ2-7	.
CASSLYDSYYEQYF	TGTGCCAGCAGCTTATATGACAGCTACTACGAGCAGTACTTC	many	TRBV7-2	TRBJ2-7	.
CASSTTVNLSGANVLTF	TGTGCCAGCAGTACGACAGTGAATCTCTCTGGGGCCAACGTCCTGACTTTC	.	TRBV2	TRBJ2-6	.
CATSRDFWSLADGTDTQYF	TGTGCCACCAGCAGAGATTTTTGGTCACTAGCGGATGGCACAGATACGCAGTATTTT	few	TRBV15	TRBJ2-3	TRBD2
CASSLAGLEQFF	TGTGCCAGCAGCTTAGCGGGGCTTGAGCAGTTCTTC	few	TRBV6-5	TRBJ2-1	TRBD2
CASRPSSLNTEAFF	TGCGCCAGCAGGCCAAGCTCCCTGAACACTGAAGCTTTCTTT	.	TRBV4-1	TRBJ1-1	.
CASSYSTSGVGGTNEQFF	TGTGCCAGCAGTTACTCGACAAGCGGGGTGGGGGGAACCAATGAGCAGTTCTTC	many	TRBV6-5	TRBJ2-1	TRBD2
CASSFSGSHNSPLHF	TGTGCCAGCAGTTTTAGTGGTTCCCATAATTCACCCCTCCACTTT	.	TRBV27	TRBJ1-6	.
CASRWGYSSGNTIYF	TGTGCCAGTAGATGGGGATATAGCTCTGGAAACACCATATATTTT	few	TRBV19	TRBJ1-3	.
CASSSPGTSSTDTQYF	TGTGCCAGCAGTTCCCCCGGGACTTCTAGCACAGATACGCAGTATTTT	.	TRBV27	TRBJ2-3	.
CASSTWGANVLTF	TGTGCCAGCAGCACTTGGGGGGCCAACGTCCTGACTTTC	once	TRBV6-5	TRBJ2-6	.
CASSFPPGQSLHNEQFF	TGTGCCAGCAGTTTCCCACCGGGACAATCTTTACACAATGAGCAGTTCTTC	.	TRBV6-5	TRBJ2-1	.
CASSDRTSYRDTQYF	TGTGCCAGCAGTGATCGGACTAGCTACAGAGATACGCAGTATTTT	few	TRBV6-1	TRBJ2-3	TRBD2
CASSLRGVGQIYGYTF	TGTGCCAGCAGCTTGAGGGGAGTGGGACAAATCTATGGCTACACCTTC	few	TRBV5-4	TRBJ1-2	.
CASRDLTADTQYF	TGTGCCAGTAGGGACCTAACAGCAGATACGCAGTATTTT	few	TRBV19	TRBJ2-3	.
CASGGPEAFF	TGTGCCAGTGGGGGGCCGGAAGCTTTCTTT	few	TRBV19	TRBJ1-1	.
CANKSGVMQETQYF	TGTGCCAACAAAAGCGGGGTGATGCAAGAGACCCAGTACTTC	.	TRBV27	TRBJ2-5	TRBD2
CSVAGQTNEQFF	TGCAGCGTTGCAGGCCAGACGAATGAGCAGTTCTTC	few	TRBV29-1	TRBJ2-1	.